Shown below are 5 T cell receptor beta chains from a single sample sequenced in a study of neurological immune-mediated disorders. TCRdb processed the 5' RACE reads anew with MiXCR; each CDR3 protein has one entry. The sample lists approximately 68,000 distinct CDR3 sequences; roughly 4.4% were seen once. The specimen sequenced was PBMCs. The receptors were sampled from a woman in her seventies with multiple sclerosis.

The CDR3: CASSVTGASYEQYF. Here the CDR3 DNA reads TGTGCCAGCAGCGTAACGGGAGCCTCCTACGAGCAGTACTTC. The V call is TRBV9, the J call TRBJ2-7; TRBD2 might be the D (6 bases). This CDR3 is built from 14 residues. Per the germline V gene, CDR1 is SGDLS and CDR2 is YYNGEE. Trimming took 1 base from V and 0 from J, leaving 8 bases between them. The variable domain in full, with the rest retrieved from reference TRBV9 and TRBJ2-7, is DSGVTQTPKHLITATGQRVTLRCSPRSGDLSVYWYQQSLDQGLQFLIQYYNGEERAKGNILERFSAQQFPDLHSELNLSSLELGDSALYFCASSVTGASYEQYFGPGTRLTVT.

At least ten counts were recorded for this clonotype. The V and J genes are TRBV30 and TRBJ1-2, with 8 bases that match TRBD1. The CDR3 covers 13 residues. The V and J ends lost 0 bases and 8 bases, in that order; junction bases with no gene match: 5. CDR1 and CDR2 (germline): GTSNPN, SVGIG (reference sequence). CDR3 sequence (DNA): TGTGCCTGGAGTGTAGAAGGACAGGGCGGCTACACCTTC. This codes for CAWSVEGQGGYTF.

Only a few counts were recorded for this clonotype. For the CDR3, the DNA is TGTGCCAGCAGTGACTCGAGGGACGCCACAGATACGCAGTATTTT. It encodes CASSDSRDATDTQYF. V usage is TRBV25-1 and J usage is TRBJ2-3; D possibly matches TRBD1 or TRBD2 (5 bases each). Looked up from germline, CDR1 is MGHDK and CDR2 is SYGVNS. The V gene lost 3 bases and the J gene lost 2 bases, with 12 bases spanning the gap. CDR3 length: 15 amino acids.

This clonotype was found many times. The chain carries TRBV4-1 and TRBJ1-1; the D gene is possibly TRBD1 (6 bases). Germline CDR1 is MGHRA and CDR2 is YSYEKL. The CDR3 loop spans 13 amino acids. V was cut by 4 bases and J by 12 bases, with 18 bases left in between. The CDR3 reads CASSPEQGRMSFF. The CDR3, as DNA: TGCGCCAGCAGCCCCGAACAGGGAAGGATGTCTTTCTTT.

This clonotype was found many times. The chain links TRBV5-1 to TRBJ1-4; no reliable D call. This CDR3 has 15 residues. Germline V gene sequence: CDR1 SGHRS, CDR2 YFSETQ. Trimming shortened V by 0 bases and J by 5 bases, and 11 bases separated the two germline ends. In DNA form, the CDR3 reads TGCGCCAGCAGCTTGGACATCCATCCAAATGAAAAACTGTTTTTT. It translates to CASSLDIHPNEKLFF.